This paragraph covers one T cell receptor (beta chain) sequence. What it binds is unknown. The data are from a study of shared clonotypes between healthy human individuals. Overall study findings and caveats: The study found lower generation probabilities in non-shared clonotypes than in those shared by all four donors.

The CDR3 totals 12 residues. The ends lost 6 bases at V and 6 bases at J; junction bases unmatched: 3. Germline lookup yields CDR1 SGHTA and CDR2 FQGTGA. Assay used: immunoSEQ multiplex PCR; TCRdb lists only in-frame clones, some missing. Altogether about 600,000 clones are present, more than 95% being singletons, with the ten largest covering roughly 0.055%. Partitioning of CD4+ cells yielded a CD45RA+ naive subset and a CD45RA-negative memory subset. This clonotype was obtained from a woman aged 25 to 45 in good health. Sequenced: naive CD4+ T cells sorted from blood. As to subset: CD45RA+ positively selected. The genes are TRBV7-3 and TRBJ2-3, with 7 bases lining up with TRBD2. The CDR3 DNA sequence: TGTGCCAGCAGTGGCGGGAGTGATACGCAGTATTTT. Translation gives CASSGGSDTQYF.